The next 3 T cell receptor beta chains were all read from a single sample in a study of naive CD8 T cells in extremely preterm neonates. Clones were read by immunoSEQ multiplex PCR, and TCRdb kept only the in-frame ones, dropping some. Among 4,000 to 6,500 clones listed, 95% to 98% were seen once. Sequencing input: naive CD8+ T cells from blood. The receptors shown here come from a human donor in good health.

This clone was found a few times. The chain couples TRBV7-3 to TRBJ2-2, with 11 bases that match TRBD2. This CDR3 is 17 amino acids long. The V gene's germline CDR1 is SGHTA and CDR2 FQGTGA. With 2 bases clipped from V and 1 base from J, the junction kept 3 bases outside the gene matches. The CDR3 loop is CASSLAGLAENTGELFF. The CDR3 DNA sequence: TGTGCCAGCAGCTTAGCGGGACTAGCGGAGAACACCGGGGAGCTGTTTTTT.

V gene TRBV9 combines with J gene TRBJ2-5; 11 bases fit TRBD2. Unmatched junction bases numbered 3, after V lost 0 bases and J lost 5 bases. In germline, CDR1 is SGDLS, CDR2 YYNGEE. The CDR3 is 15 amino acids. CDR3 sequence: CASSVEGLAVETQYF. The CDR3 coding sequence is TGTGCCAGCAGCGTAGAGGGACTAGCGGTGGAGACCCAGTACTTC.

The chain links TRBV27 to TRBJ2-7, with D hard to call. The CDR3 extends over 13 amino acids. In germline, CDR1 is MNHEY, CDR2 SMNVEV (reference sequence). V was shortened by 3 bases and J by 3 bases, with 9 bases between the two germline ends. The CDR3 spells CASSFSNFYEQYF. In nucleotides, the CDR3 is TGTGCCAGCAGTTTTTCAAATTTCTACGAGCAGTACTTC.